The clone carrying this T cell receptor (beta chain) was seen only once. What it recognizes is unknown. Germline assignment: CDR1 SNHLY and CDR2 FYNNEI. The CDR3 runs 14 residues. Trimming pared 7 bases from V and 0 bases from J, leaving 10 bases between. The study drew all its donors from Caucasian adults living in Nashville, Tennessee. This specimen comes from a study of shared clonotypes between healthy human individuals. Overall study findings and caveats: Exclusively blood specimens were collected; tissue repertoires likely differ.

Profiling relied on immunoSEQ multiplex PCR, and the TCRdb table lists in-frame clones only, not all of them. Among more than 2,000,000 clones listed, more than 90% were seen once. This receptor was identified in a man aged 18 to 35 in good health. V and J are TRBV2 and TRBJ2-1, with D possibly matching TRBD2 (5 bases). Sequencing used naive CD4+ T cells sorted from blood. Subset denoted: CD45RA+ positively selected. CDR3: CASILGSSYNEQFF. The CDR3 nucleotides are TGTGCCAGCATCTTAGGGAGCTCCTACAATGAGCAGTTCTTC.